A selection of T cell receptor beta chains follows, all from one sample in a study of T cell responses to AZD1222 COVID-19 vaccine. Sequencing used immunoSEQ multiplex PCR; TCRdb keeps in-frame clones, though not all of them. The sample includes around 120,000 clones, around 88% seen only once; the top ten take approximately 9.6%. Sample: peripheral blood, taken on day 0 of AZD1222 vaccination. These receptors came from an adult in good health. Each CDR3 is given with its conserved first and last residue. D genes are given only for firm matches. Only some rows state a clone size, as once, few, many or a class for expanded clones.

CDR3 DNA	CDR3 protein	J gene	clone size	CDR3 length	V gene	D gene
TGTGCCAGCAGCCGGAGTGGGGGATCAGCGGGCTACACCTTC	CASSRSGGSAGYTF	TRBJ1-2	-	14	TRBV5-4	-
TGCGCCAGCAGCCAAGCTTTGAGCAATCAGCCCCAGCATTTT	CASSQALSNQPQHF	TRBJ1-5	-	14	TRBV4-1	-
TGTGCCAGCAGCGTAGCTACAGGGGATGGAAACACCATATATTTT	CASSVATGDGNTIYF	TRBJ1-3	-	15	TRBV9	TRBD1
TGTGCCAGCAGCCCCCCGGGTAGCCGAAGTACCGGGGAGCTGTTTTTT	CASSPPGSRSTGELFF	TRBJ2-2	-	16	TRBV7-3	-
TGTGCCAGCTCACCGGACACTAACTCTGGAAACACCATATATTTT	CASSPDTNSGNTIYF	TRBJ1-3	-	15	TRBV18	-
TGTGCCAGCAGGGGGGAGGGGAACACTGAAGCTTTCTTT	CASRGEGNTEAFF	TRBJ1-1	-	13	TRBV2	-
TGTGCCATCAGTGAGGGGACAGGGGTGAACACTGAAGCTTTCTTT	CAISEGTGVNTEAFF	TRBJ1-1	-	15	TRBV10-3	TRBD1
TGTGCTAGTGGTTTGTCAGGGACCTATGGCTACACCTTC	CASGLSGTYGYTF	TRBJ1-2	-	13	TRBV12-5	-
TGTGCCAGCAGCTTATCCTCGTACACTGAAGCTTTCTTT	CASSLSSYTEAFF	TRBJ1-1	few	13	TRBV11-1	-
TGTGCCAGCAGCTCTCCGAACTCTGGAAACACCATATATTTT	CASSSPNSGNTIYF	TRBJ1-3	-	14	TRBV5-5	-
TGTGGGGCGGGGACTAACTATGGCTACACCTTC	CGAGTNYGYTF	TRBJ1-2	-	11	TRBV30	-
TGTGCCAGCAGCGTAGCGTTGGGGACAGTCCAGACCCTGTTTTTT	CASSVALGTVQTLFF	TRBJ2-2	-	15	TRBV9	TRBD1
TGTGCCAGCAGCTTAGGGGCAGGGCTGAGCAATCAGCCCCAGCATTTT	CASSLGAGLSNQPQHF	TRBJ1-5	-	16	TRBV11-2	-
TGTGCCAGCAGCTACAACAATCAGGGTCTCGACGAGCAGTACTTC	CASSYNNQGLDEQYF	TRBJ2-7	-	15	TRBV7-9	-
TGTGCCAGCAGCCACGGGACAGGGGCACTCTATGGCTACACCTTC	CASSHGTGALYGYTF	TRBJ1-2	-	15	TRBV13	TRBD1
TGTGCCAGCAGGAGGACCTATCTCGACAATGAGCAGTTCTTC	CASRRTYLDNEQFF	TRBJ2-1	-	14	TRBV3-1/TRBV3-2	-
TGCAGCGTGGCCCCCAACAGGGGCCCTGTATCTGGAAACACCATATATTTT	CSVAPNRGPVSGNTIYF	TRBJ1-3	-	17	TRBV29-1	TRBD1
TGTGCCAGCTCACCAGGACAACAAAATCAGCCCCAGCATTTT	CASSPGQQNQPQHF	TRBJ1-5	once	14	TRBV18	-
TGTGCCAGCTCACCCACGGGTCGCAACTATGGCTACACCTTC	CASSPTGRNYGYTF	TRBJ1-2	few	14	TRBV18	-
TGTGCCAGCAGCCATACAGGGGGGAACACTGAAGCTTTCTTT	CASSHTGGNTEAFF	TRBJ1-1	-	14	TRBV14	TRBD1
TGTGCCAGCAGTTATACAGGGAAGATCTACGAGCAGTACTTC	CASSYTGKIYEQYF	TRBJ2-7	-	14	TRBV6-5	-
TGTGCCAGCAGCGACCGGGACAGGGGCACCGGGGAGCTGTTTTTT	CASSDRDRGTGELFF	TRBJ2-2	-	15	TRBV7-8	TRBD1
TGTGCCACCAGTGATTTCCAAATCTCCTACAATGAGCAGTTCTTC	CATSDFQISYNEQFF	TRBJ2-1	once	15	TRBV24-1	-
TGTGCCAGCAGTTACAGGACAGGGGATGGCTACACCTTC	CASSYRTGDGYTF	TRBJ1-2	-	13	TRBV6-5	TRBD1
TGTGCCAGCAGTGACCCACTTAGGTCCCGCGGAGAAAAACTGTTTTTT	CASSDPLRSRGEKLFF	TRBJ1-4	-	16	TRBV2	-
TGTGCCAGCAGCGTAGTGGAGGGGGCTAGCACAGATACGCAGTATTTT	CASSVVEGASTDTQYF	TRBJ2-3	-	16	TRBV9	-
TGTGCCAGCAGTTACTCGGGGGCGCCGGGGGAAAAACTGTTTTTT	CASSYSGAPGEKLFF	TRBJ1-4	-	15	TRBV6-2/TRBV6-3	-
TGTGCCAGCAGCCAATTGACACAGGGTCGGAACACTGAAGCTTTCTTT	CASSQLTQGRNTEAFF	TRBJ1-1	-	16	TRBV4-2	-
TGTGCCAGTAGTATGACGGCTAGCGCTACTAACAATGAGCAGTTCTTC	CASSMTASATNNEQFF	TRBJ2-1	few	16	TRBV19	-
TGTGCCTGGAGTGGGACAGGGACGCTGTTTTTT	CAWSGTGTLFF	TRBJ1-4	-	11	TRBV30	TRBD1
TGTGCCAGCAGGAGACAGAGATCAACTAATGAAAAACTGTTTTTT	CASRRQRSTNEKLFF	TRBJ1-4	-	15	TRBV6-5	-
TGTGCCAGCAGTTACTTCGGAGGTGGGGACGAAGCTTTCTTT	CASSYFGGGDEAFF	TRBJ1-1	-	14	TRBV6-6	-